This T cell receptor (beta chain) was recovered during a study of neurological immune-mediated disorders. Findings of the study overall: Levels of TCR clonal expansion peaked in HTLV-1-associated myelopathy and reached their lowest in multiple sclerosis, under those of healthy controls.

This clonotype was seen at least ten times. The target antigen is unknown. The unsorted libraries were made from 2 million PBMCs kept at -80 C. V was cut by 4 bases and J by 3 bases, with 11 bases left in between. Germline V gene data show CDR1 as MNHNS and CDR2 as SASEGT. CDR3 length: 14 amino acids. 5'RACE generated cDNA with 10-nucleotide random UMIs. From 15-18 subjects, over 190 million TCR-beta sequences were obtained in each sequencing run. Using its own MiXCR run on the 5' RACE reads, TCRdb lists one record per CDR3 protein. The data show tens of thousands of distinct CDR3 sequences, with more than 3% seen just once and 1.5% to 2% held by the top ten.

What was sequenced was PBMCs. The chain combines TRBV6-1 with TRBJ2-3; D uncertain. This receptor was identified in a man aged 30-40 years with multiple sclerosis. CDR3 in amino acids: CASSGTLATDTQYF. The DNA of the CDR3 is TGTGCCAGCAGTGGGACCCTCGCTACAGATACGCAGTATTTT.